The 27 T cell receptor beta chains given below trace back to one sample, sequenced in a study of cytomegalovirus exposure and HLA in healthy donors. Primers for the PCR totalled 60 Vbeta and 13 Jbeta. Libraries were prepared by immunoSEQ multiplex PCR; TCRdb keeps only in-frame clonotypes and omits some of them. The sample has tens of thousands of clones, approximately 70% seen once; the top ten hold 12% to 15%. Material: PBMCs. Receptors were obtained from a male donor in good health and CMV-seropositive.

This clone was observed a few times. The chain carries TRBV5-1 and TRBJ1-1; 10 bases agree with TRBD1. The CDR3 runs 16 residues. Trimming cost V 0 bases and J 3 bases; bases outside gene matches: 5. Germline V gene lookup returns CDR1 SGHRS and CDR2 YFSETQ. The CDR3 nucleotides read TGCGCCAGCAGCTTGGATGGGGGACAGGGGTACACTGAAGCTTTCTTT. It is translated as CASSLDGGQGYTEAFF.

This chain joins TRBV30 and TRBJ1-2; 9 bases match TRBD1. In germline, CDR1 is GTSNPN, CDR2 SVGIG (reference sequence). With 3 bases clipped from V and 8 bases from J, the junction kept 10 bases outside the gene matches. This CDR3 region has 14 residues. CDR3 in amino acids: CAWSPTGGGLGYTF. The CDR3 nucleotides are TGTGCCTGGAGCCCGACAGGGGGTGGCTTAGGCTACACCTTC.

The chain carries TRBV6-5 and TRBJ2-7; perhaps TRBD1 as D (5 bases). The V and J ends lost 8 bases and 1 base respectively, with 15 bases between them. CDR3 length equals 14 residues. The V gene's germline CDR1 is MNHEY and CDR2 SVGAGI. The DNA of the CDR3 is TGTGCCAGCGGGGCAAGGGTAGGGTCCTACGAGCAGTACTTC. This codes for CASGARVGSYEQYF.

The rearrangement links TRBV19 to TRBJ1-6, with 8 bases that match TRBD1. V shed 5 bases and J 6 bases; nucleotides not matched to a gene: 3. The CDR3 is 14 amino acids. Looked up from germline, CDR1 is LNHDA and CDR2 is SQIVND (reference sequence). The CDR3 DNA reads as TGTGCCAGTAGTCGTGGACAGGGTAATTCACCCCTCCACTTT. This codes for CASSRGQGNSPLHF.

In this sample, this clone turned up a few times. The V gene is TRBV29-1, the J gene TRBJ1-1; no firm D call. CDR3 length equals 11 residues. Trimming took 5 bases from V and 0 from J, leaving 4 bases between them. The germline V gene has CDR1 SQVTM and CDR2 ANQGSEA. The CDR3 loop is CSVTVNTEAFF. The DNA for the CDR3 is TGCAGCGTTACGGTGAACACTGAAGCTTTCTTT.

The CDR3 sequence: CASSLVPQKDEQFF. For the CDR3, the DNA is TGCGCCAGCAGCTTGGTACCACAGAAGGATGAGCAGTTCTTC. This chain links TRBV5-1 with TRBJ2-1; D unclear. In germline, CDR1 is SGHRS, CDR2 YFSETQ. The CDR3 contains 14 residues. V was trimmed by 0 bases and J by 8 bases, leaving 12 bases between them.

The chain joins TRBV11-2 to TRBJ2-1; TRBD2 matches 10 bases. The germline gives CDR1 SGHAT, CDR2 FQNNGV. V lost 7 bases and J lost 10; bases outside the gene matches: 10. This CDR3 is built from 14 residues. The chain's CDR3 is CASINSGRGREQFF. Written as DNA, the CDR3 is TGTGCCAGCATCAACAGCGGGAGGGGACGAGAGCAGTTCTTC.

This chain links TRBV2 with TRBJ2-4; D perhaps matches TRBD1 (6 bases). The CDR3 runs to 15 residues. Trimming shortened V by 6 bases and J by 2 bases, and 14 bases separated the two germline ends. CDR1 SNHLY and CDR2 FYNNEI come from the germline V gene. CDR3 loop: CASSPLGGSKNIQYF. CDR3 nucleotide sequence: TGTGCCAGCAGCCCCCTAGGGGGTTCCAAAAACATTCAGTACTTC.

This rearrangement joins TRBV7-9 to TRBJ2-7; D unresolved. This CDR3 is 11 amino acids long. Germline CDR1 reads SEHNR; CDR2 reads FQNEAQ (reference sequence). V lost 5 bases, J lost 3 bases, and 5 bases lay in between. CDR3 DNA: TGTGCCAGCAGCATAAACTACGAGCAGTACTTC. This encodes CASSINYEQYF.

This clone was observed a handful of times. The J gene is TRBJ2-7, the V gene TRBV5-1, with 16 positions matching TRBD2. V lost 3 bases to trimming and J lost 4 bases; unmatched junction nucleotides: 4. Germline-derived CDR1 and CDR2 are SGHRS and YFSETQ. The CDR3 has 16 residues. The CDR3: CASSWGLAGGIYEQYF. The CDR3 DNA reads as TGCGCCAGCAGCTGGGGACTAGCGGGAGGGATTTACGAGCAGTACTTC.

This clone was seen only a few times. V usage is TRBV5-6 and J usage is TRBJ1-3, with TRBD1 as a possible D gene (6 bases). This CDR3 spans 16 amino acids. V gave up 2 bases and J gave up 1 base, with 13 bases separating them. The germline V gene has CDR1 SGHDT and CDR2 YYEEEE. CDR3 nucleotide sequence: TGTGCCAGCAGCTTCAGGTACAGGGAGTCTGGAAACACCATATATTTT. Its protein product is CASSFRYRESGNTIYF.

The genes are TRBV9 and TRBJ2-2, with a possible D match to TRBD2 (5 bases). Between the trimmed V and J ends, which lost 0 bases and 7 bases, there was a span of 7 bases. The CDR3 is 13 amino acids. Germline V gene lookup returns CDR1 SGDLS and CDR2 YYNGEE. CDR3 DNA sequence: TGTGCCAGCAGCGTAGGAGCGGTCGGGGAGCTGTTTTTT. Translated: CASSVGAVGELFF.

J is TRBJ2-7 and V is TRBV4-1; D unclear. The V end lost 0 bases, the J end lost 3 bases, and 6 bases lay between the germline ends. The CDR3 spans 13 residues. CDR1 and CDR2 from the germline V gene are MGHRA and YSYEKL. This chain's CDR3 is CASSQDPHYEQYF. CDR3 sequence (DNA): TGCGCCAGCAGCCAAGACCCCCACTACGAGCAGTACTTC.

The chain recombines TRBV5-5 with TRBJ2-1; 7 bases map to TRBD1. The CDR3 consists of 16 residues. Trimming took 1 base from V and 3 from J; bases not matched to a gene: 7. Germline V gene sequence: CDR1 SGHKS, CDR2 YYEKEE (reference sequence). This CDR3 reads CASSLRRQGDYNEQFF. CDR3 nucleotide sequence: TGTGCCAGCAGCTTGCGTCGACAGGGAGACTACAATGAGCAGTTCTTC.

Details on this clone: Other DNA sequences in the sample encode the same CDR3. The CDR3 nucleotides read TGTGCCTGGAGCGTGTCAGGGGTCACTGAAGCTTTCTTT. It specifies CAWSVSGVTEAFF. The V and J genes are TRBV30 and TRBJ1-1, with TRBD1 as a possible D gene (6 bases). The V end lost 3 bases, the J end lost 4 bases, and 12 bases lay between the germline ends. This CDR3 is built from 13 residues. Germline CDR1 reads GTSNPN; CDR2 reads SVGIG (reference sequence).

The chain has TRBV4-1 and TRBJ1-2; 8 nucleotides align to TRBD1. Germline lookup yields CDR1 MGHRA and CDR2 YSYEKL. V was pared by 0 bases and J by 4 bases, with 13 bases of the junction left unmatched. The CDR3 contains 18 residues. CDR3 sequence reads: CASSQDSPPGGVGYGYTF. CDR3 nucleotide sequence: TGCGCCAGCAGCCAAGATAGCCCACCAGGGGGCGTTGGCTATGGCTACACCTTC.

The rearrangement links TRBV2 to TRBJ2-7; no clear D gene. The germline gives CDR1 SNHLY, CDR2 FYNNEI. The CDR3 is 13 residues long. Deletions cut 5 bases from V and 2 bases from J, with 10 bases between. CDR3 protein: CASSLDSTYEQYF. CDR3 DNA: TGTGCCAGCAGTCTTGACTCGACCTACGAGCAGTACTTC.

This clone has a handful of counts. The rearrangement uses TRBV5-1 and TRBJ1-6; D may be TRBD1 (5 bases). Trimming removed 4 bases from V and 7 bases from J, with 12 bases in between. Germline V gives CDR1 SGHRS, CDR2 YFSETQ. The CDR3 has 14 amino acids. The chain's CDR3 is CASSVTVPNSPLHF. DNA for the CDR3: TGCGCCAGCAGCGTGACAGTCCCAAATTCACCCCTCCACTTT.

The chain carries TRBV18 and TRBJ2-7, with D tentatively TRBD2 (6 bases). The germline CDR1 and CDR2 sequences are KGHSH and LQKENI. The CDR3 has 14 amino acids. The V end was cut by 1 base, the J end by 5 bases, with 12 bases between. CDR3 sequence reads: CASSPLGGVHEQYF. CDR3 in DNA: TGTGCCAGCTCACCACTAGGAGGGGTTCACGAGCAGTACTTC.

This clone was detected a few times. This chain uses TRBV30 with TRBJ2-1; TRBD1 agrees at 8 bases. CDR1 and CDR2 from the germline V gene are GTSNPN and SVGIG (reference sequence). This CDR3 has 13 amino acids. V lost 3 bases and J lost 8; bases outside the gene matches: 6. The CDR3 is CAWSSQGVHEQFF. In DNA form, the CDR3 reads TGTGCCTGGAGCTCACAGGGGGTACATGAGCAGTTCTTC.

This chain connects TRBV7-2 to TRBJ2-5; 7 bases are shared with TRBD2. V dropped 0 bases and J dropped 5; count of bases not matched to a gene: 0. The CDR3 totals 13 residues. Germline CDR1 SGHTA, CDR2 FQGNSA. CDR3 in amino acids: CASSLAGGETQYF. The CDR3 nucleotides read TGTGCCAGCAGCTTAGCGGGAGGGGAGACCCAGTACTTC.

The V call is TRBV28, the J call TRBJ1-1; the match to TRBD1 covers 10 bases. Germline CDR1 and CDR2: MDHEN and SYDVKM. With V trimmed by 4 bases and J by 1 base, 0 bases remained unmatched. CDR3 length equals 14 residues. CDR3 loop: CASSWDRGNTEAFF. The CDR3 DNA reads as TGTGCCAGCAGTTGGGACAGGGGGAACACTGAAGCTTTCTTT.

The chain combines TRBV29-1 with TRBJ1-1, with D possibly TRBD1 on 6 matching bases. The CDR3 length is 14 residues. Trimming took off 4 bases at V and 1 base at J, with 13 bases between the two ends. Germline V gives CDR1 SQVTM, CDR2 ANQGSEA. CDR3 region: CSVAGGPTNTEAFF. The CDR3 nucleotides read TGCAGCGTTGCGGGGGGGCCAACGAACACTGAAGCTTTCTTT.

J is TRBJ2-1 and V is TRBV9; 7 positions agree with TRBD1. Germline CDR1 and CDR2: SGDLS and YYNGEE. The CDR3 is 15 amino acids. Unmatched junction bases numbered 8, after V lost 3 bases and J lost 5 bases. CDR3 bases: TGTGCCAGCAGCGCACGGACAGGTAGCCACAATGAGCAGTTCTTC. The encoded protein is CASSARTGSHNEQFF.

This chain joins TRBV9 and TRBJ1-4; D call uncertain. The CDR3 has 15 amino acids. Trimming left V 2 bases short and J 5 bases short, with 13 bases between. Germline V CDR1 and CDR2: SGDLS, YYNGEE. The CDR3 DNA is TGTGCCAGCAGCGTGGGTGGGCCCCTCAATGAAAAACTGTTTTTT. As protein: CASSVGGPLNEKLFF.

This clone was picked up a small number of times. The V call is TRBV7-8, the J call TRBJ1-6; 10 bases align to TRBD1. Germline V gives CDR1 SGHVS, CDR2 FQNEAQ. The CDR3 extends over 20 amino acids. Germline trimming cut 2 bases from V and 7 bases from J; bases unmatched to any gene: 17. Here the CDR3 DNA reads TGTGCCAGCAGCTTACCAGGACCCCGACAGGGGGCAACCCCAAATTCACCCCTCCACTTT. This translates into CASSLPGPRQGATPNSPLHF.

The chain employs TRBV30 and TRBJ2-2; perhaps TRBD2 as D (5 bases). V lost 0 bases to trimming and J lost 6 bases, with 14 bases between them. Germline V CDR1 and CDR2: GTSNPN, SVGIG (reference sequence). The CDR3 length is 15 residues. CDR3 nucleotides: TGTGCCTGGAGTGTAAGGCGAGGGCGGTCCGGGGAGCTGTTTTTT. This gives the protein CAWSVRRGRSGELFF.